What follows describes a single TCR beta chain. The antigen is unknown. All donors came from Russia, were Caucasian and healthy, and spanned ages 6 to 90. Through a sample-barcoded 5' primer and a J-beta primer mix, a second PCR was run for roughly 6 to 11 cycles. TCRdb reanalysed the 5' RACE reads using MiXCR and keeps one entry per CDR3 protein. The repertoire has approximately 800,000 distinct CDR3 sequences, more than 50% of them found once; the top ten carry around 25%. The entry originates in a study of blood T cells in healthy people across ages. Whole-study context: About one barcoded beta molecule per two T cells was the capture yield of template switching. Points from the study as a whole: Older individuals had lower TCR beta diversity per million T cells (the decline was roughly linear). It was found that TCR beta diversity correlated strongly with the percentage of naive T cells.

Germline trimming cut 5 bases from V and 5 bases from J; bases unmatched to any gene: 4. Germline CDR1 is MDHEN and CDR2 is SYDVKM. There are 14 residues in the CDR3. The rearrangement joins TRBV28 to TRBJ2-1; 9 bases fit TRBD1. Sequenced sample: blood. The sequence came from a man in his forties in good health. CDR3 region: CASSPRTGDNEQFF. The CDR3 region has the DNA TGTGCCAGCAGTCCTCGGACAGGGGACAATGAGCAGTTCTTC.